A single T cell receptor beta chain is shown here with its context. TCRdb's table, derived via immunoSEQ multiplex PCR, lists solely in-frame clones and lacks some. The sample has around 29,000 clones; 85% to 90% are singletons. The sample originates from a study of PD-1 and CTLA-4 blockade in melanoma. The receptor was isolated from a human donor with melanoma. Sequenced material: CD8+ T cells from peripheral blood, taken before anti-PD-1 treatment.

CDR3 bases: TGTGCCAGCAGCCAAGACAGGGTGAAGCAGTACTTC. Its translation: CASSQDRVKQYF. This chain joins TRBV11-3 and TRBJ2-7; 7 bases map to TRBD1. Looked up from germline, CDR1 is SGHNT and CDR2 is YENEEA. With 5 bases clipped from V and 8 bases from J, the junction kept 6 bases outside the gene matches. The CDR3 is 12 amino acids.